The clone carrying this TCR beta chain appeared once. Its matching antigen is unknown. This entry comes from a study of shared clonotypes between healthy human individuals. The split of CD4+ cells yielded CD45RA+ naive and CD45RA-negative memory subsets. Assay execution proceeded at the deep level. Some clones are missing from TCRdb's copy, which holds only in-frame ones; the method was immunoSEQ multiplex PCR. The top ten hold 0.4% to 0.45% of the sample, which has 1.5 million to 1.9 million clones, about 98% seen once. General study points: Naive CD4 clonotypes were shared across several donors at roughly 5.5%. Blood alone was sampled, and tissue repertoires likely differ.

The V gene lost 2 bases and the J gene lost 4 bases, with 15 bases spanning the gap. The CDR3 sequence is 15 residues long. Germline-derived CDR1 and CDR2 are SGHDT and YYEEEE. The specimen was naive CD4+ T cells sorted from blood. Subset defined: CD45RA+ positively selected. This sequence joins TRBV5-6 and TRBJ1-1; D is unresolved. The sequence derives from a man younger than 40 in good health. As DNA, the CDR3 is TGTGCCAGCAGCTTAGGCCCCGGAAGGGCCACTGAAGCTTTCTTT. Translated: CASSLGPGRATEAFF.